One sample yielded the 27 T cell receptor beta chains listed below, sequenced in a study of OX40 agonist ivuxolimab in advanced cancers. This table comes from immunoSEQ multiplex PCR, and its TCRdb copy is limited to in-frame clones, with some not included. The sample lists 76,000 or so clones; almost 85% were seen once. The material sequenced was CD4+ or CD8+ T cells sorted from blood, taken in a trial of the OX40 agonist ivuxolimab. Receptors originate from an adult with an advanced solid tumor such as melanoma, head and neck, liver or kidney cancer.

This clone was picked up one time. The J gene is TRBJ2-3, the V gene TRBV30; D not certain. Germline values: CDR1 GTSNPN, CDR2 SVGIG (reference sequence). The CDR3 has 12 amino acids. Trimming removed 1 base at V and 10 bases at J, with 12 bases between. The CDR3 bases are TGTGCCTGGAGTGGCGAAGGGTGGGCGCAGTATTTT. Amino acids: CAWSGEGWAQYF.

The chain recombines TRBV10-1 with TRBJ1-6, with D possibly matching TRBD1 (5 bases). The germline gives CDR1 WNHNN, CDR2 SYGVQD (reference sequence). CDR3 length: 14 residues. V was pared by 6 bases and J by 2 bases, with 8 bases between. The CDR3 region has the DNA TGCGCCAGCAGCAGGGTTGCCTATAATTCACCCCTCCACTTT. Its translation: CASSRVAYNSPLHF.

The chain links TRBV6-5 to TRBJ2-7, with 10 nucleotides matching TRBD1. The V and J ends lost 6 bases and 2 bases, in that order; junction bases with no gene match: 4. The germline CDR1 and CDR2 sequences are MNHEY and SVGAGI. The CDR3 is 14 amino acids. In DNA, the CDR3 is TGTGCCAGCAGCAGGACAGGGGGGGCCTACGAGCAGTACTTC. Its protein is CASSRTGGAYEQYF.

V usage is TRBV4-2 and J usage is TRBJ1-5, with D unclear. CDR3 length: 16 amino acids. CDR1 and CDR2 from the germline V gene are LGHNA and YNFKEQ. Trimming took 2 bases from V and 2 from J, leaving 13 bases between them. The CDR3 sequence is CASSQIGKGGNQPQHF. CDR3 bases: TGTGCCAGCAGCCAAATTGGTAAGGGTGGCAATCAGCCCCAGCATTTT.

The chain carries TRBV7-6 and TRBJ2-3; 9 bases agree with TRBD1. The germline V gene has CDR1 SGHVS and CDR2 FNYEAQ. This CDR3 comprises 15 residues. The V gene end was trimmed by 8 bases and the J gene end by 4 bases; junction bases not matched to a gene: 10. This CDR3 reads CASAPGQGTPDTQYF. The CDR3 region has the DNA TGTGCCAGCGCCCCGGGACAGGGAACTCCAGATACGCAGTATTTT.

A few counts support this clone. This chain links TRBV7-2 with TRBJ1-1; the D is unclear. CDR3 length equals 13 residues. CDR1 SGHTA and CDR2 FQGNSA come from the germline V gene. V lost 5 bases and J lost 4, with 11 bases in between. CDR3 sequence reads: CASSRDRVTEAFF. The CDR3 DNA reads as TGTGCCAGCAGCCGGGATCGGGTCACTGAAGCTTTCTTT.

The chain recombines TRBV5-1 with TRBJ1-1, with D possibly matching TRBD1 (5 bases). Germline assignment: CDR1 SGHRS and CDR2 YFSETQ. The CDR3 extends over 16 amino acids. The V and J ends lost 0 bases and 2 bases respectively, with 14 bases between them. The CDR3 loop is CASSLGHSGGNTEAFF. In nucleotides, the CDR3 is TGCGCCAGCAGCTTGGGTCATTCTGGGGGAAACACTGAAGCTTTCTTT.

V usage is TRBV10-3 and J usage is TRBJ2-1; the match to TRBD2 covers 11 bases. The CDR3 sequence is 14 residues long. J lost 9 bases, V lost 9 bases, and 10 bases had no gene match. Germline V CDR1 and CDR2: ENHRY, SYGVKD. The CDR3 DNA follows: TGTGCCATAGGACCGGGACTAGCGGTTCTTGAGCAGTTCTTC. Protein: CAIGPGLAVLEQFF.

The J gene is TRBJ1-4, the V gene TRBV7-2; weak D call: TRBD1 (6 bases). The V end lost 1 base, the J end lost 7 bases, and 16 bases lay between the germline ends. This CDR3 is 16 amino acids long. Germline V gives CDR1 SGHTA, CDR2 FQGNSA. CDR3 nucleotides: TGTGCCAGCAGCTTAGTGGGACGCGGAGGGGGTGAAAAACTGTTTTTT. Its protein is CASSLVGRGGGEKLFF.

This rearrangement joins TRBV18 to TRBJ1-2; weak D call: TRBD1 (6 bases). From germline, CDR1 is KGHSH and CDR2 LQKENI. This CDR3 is 14 amino acids long. V gave up 0 bases and J gave up 4 bases, with 9 bases separating them. Here the CDR3 DNA reads TGTGCCAGCTCACCACCGGGACACACCTATGGCTACACCTTC. It codes for CASSPPGHTYGYTF.

This clone occurred a few times. This rearrangement joins TRBV18 to TRBJ2-3; D not resolved. V lost 0 bases and J lost 2, with 6 bases in between. Germline CDR1 KGHSH, CDR2 LQKENI. The CDR3 runs to 14 residues. Written as DNA, the CDR3 is TGTGCCAGCTCACCACCGACCCACACAGATACGCAGTATTTT. The encoded protein is CASSPPTHTDTQYF.

This clone was counted only a few times. This chain links TRBV6-1 with TRBJ1-1; TRBD1 might be the D (5 bases). Trimming cost V 6 bases and J 4 bases, with 15 bases left between them. CDR1 is MNHNS and CDR2 is SASEGT in the germline V gene. This CDR3 spans 14 amino acids. The DNA for the CDR3 is TGTGCCAGCAGCACGGAGGTCGGGGGCACTGAAGCTTTCTTT. It translates to CASSTEVGGTEAFF.

This clone was observed a single time. The V and J genes are TRBV5-4 and TRBJ1-1, with unresolved D. Trimming took 0 bases from V and 0 from J, leaving 3 bases between them. Germline CDR1 is SGHNT and CDR2 is YYREEE (reference sequence). The CDR3 totals 13 residues. Written as DNA, the CDR3 is TGTGCCAGCAGCTTGGAGGTGAACACTGAAGCTTTCTTT. The encoded protein is CASSLEVNTEAFF.

Judged by abundance, this clone is medium-sized. The V gene is TRBV4-2, the J gene TRBJ1-2; D not resolved. With 5 bases removed from V and 6 bases from J, the gap between germline ends came to 10 bases. Germline CDR1 and CDR2: LGHNA and YNFKEQ. This CDR3 is 12 amino acids long. Here the CDR3 DNA reads TGTGCCAGCAGCAAGGGAACGGATGGCTACACCTTC. Translating gives CASSKGTDGYTF.

The chain uses TRBV7-2 and TRBJ2-7; D might be TRBD2 (6 bases). Germline lookup yields CDR1 SGHTA and CDR2 FQGNSA. This CDR3 has 15 residues. The germline V and J ends were trimmed by 4 bases and 1 base, with 14 bases remaining between them. The CDR3 DNA sequence: TGTGCCAGCAGCTCCCCCGGGACTTGGTCCTACGAGCAGTACTTC. Amino acid sequence: CASSSPGTWSYEQYF.

The chain carries TRBV7-2 and TRBJ2-3, with 9 bases aligning to TRBD2. This CDR3 comprises 16 residues. Germline trimming cut 5 bases from V and 5 bases from J; bases unmatched to any gene: 11. From germline, CDR1 is SGHTA and CDR2 FQGNSA. Here the CDR3 DNA reads TGTGCCAGCAGCCCCAAGGGGCGGGGGGGCGGAGATACGCAGTATTTT. This translates into CASSPKGRGGGDTQYF.

The V and J genes are TRBV10-3 and TRBJ1-5; the D gene is possibly TRBD1 (5 bases). V was cut by 0 bases and J by 4 bases, with 19 bases left in between. The CDR3 is 18 amino acids. CDR1 is ENHRY and CDR2 is SYGVKD in the germline V gene. This chain's CDR3 is CAISESPPWAGGNQPQHF. The CDR3 coding sequence is TGTGCCATCAGTGAGTCTCCACCCTGGGCCGGGGGAAATCAGCCCCAGCATTTT.

The chain is built from TRBV7-2 and TRBJ2-4, with D perhaps TRBD1 (6 bases). The CDR3 is 15 residues long. Trimming took off 1 base at V and 6 bases at J, with 13 bases between the two ends. Germline V gene lookup returns CDR1 SGHTA and CDR2 FQGNSA. The CDR3 DNA is TGTGCCAGCAGCTTAGAACAGGGTCGATCAAACATTCAGTACTTC. Its protein product is CASSLEQGRSNIQYF.

This clone has a handful of counts. The chain couples TRBV5-4 to TRBJ1-2; 9 bases are a match to TRBD1. V lost 4 bases and J lost 4; bases outside the gene matches: 8. This CDR3 region has 15 residues. Germline V gene lookup returns CDR1 SGHNT and CDR2 YYREEE (reference sequence). The CDR3 reads CASSTGTGNAYGYTF. CDR3 sequence (DNA): TGTGCCAGCAGCACCGGGACAGGGAACGCCTATGGCTACACCTTC.

The genes are TRBV5-1 and TRBJ1-2; D perhaps matches TRBD1 (5 bases). Germline loops: CDR1 SGHRS, CDR2 YFSETQ. This CDR3 spans 15 amino acids. V was trimmed by 3 bases and J by 0 bases, leaving 12 bases between them. The DNA for the CDR3 is TGCGCCAGCAGCTCTGACAGATTGGCTAACTATGGCTACACCTTC. This encodes CASSSDRLANYGYTF.

CDR3 sequence (DNA): TGCGCCAGCCAAATAGGTAGGAGCAATCAGCCCCAGCATTTT. Translated, it gives CASQIGRSNQPQHF. This chain connects TRBV10-1 to TRBJ1-5; no definite D call. V was shortened by 8 bases and J by 1 base, with 12 bases between the two germline ends. Germline values: CDR1 WNHNN, CDR2 SYGVQD (reference sequence). The CDR3 spans 14 residues.

The chain links TRBV28 to TRBJ1-4; D unclear. V lost 6 bases and J lost 7, with 24 bases in between. There are 17 residues in the CDR3. Germline lookup yields CDR1 MDHEN and CDR2 SYDVKM. The CDR3 sequence is CASSAGKGRTNGEKLFF. In DNA form, the CDR3 reads TGTGCCAGCAGCGCCGGGAAGGGTCGAACCAACGGTGAAAAACTGTTTTTT. Supplemented by reference TRBV28 and TRBJ1-4, the full variable domain reads DVKVTQSSRYLVKRTGEKVFLECVQDMDHENMFWYRQDPGLGLRLIYFSYDVKMKEKGDIPEGYSVSREKKERFSLILESASTNQTSMYLCASSAGKGRTNGEKLFFGSGTQLSVL.

This chain links TRBV18 with TRBJ2-5, with no clear D. This CDR3 is built from 12 residues. V shed 3 bases and J shed 5 bases, with 7 bases lying between them. Germline V gene sequence: CDR1 KGHSH, CDR2 LQKENI. DNA for the CDR3: TGTGCCAGCTCACCGATCGGGGAGACCCAGTACTTC. Translation gives CASSPIGETQYF.

On this clone: At the DNA level, this CDR3 is encoded by other sequences in the same sample as well. The chain links TRBV18 to TRBJ2-2; 9 positions agree with TRBD1. The CDR3 consists of 16 residues. V trimming: 0 bases; J trimming: 2 bases; junction bases outside the gene matches: 1. In germline, CDR1 is KGHSH, CDR2 LQKENI. The CDR3 coding sequence is TGTGCCAGCTCACCACCTACAGGGGGCAACACCGGGGAGCTGTTTTTT. It translates to CASSPPTGGNTGELFF.

In this sample, this clone turned up once. The chain combines TRBV9 with TRBJ2-3; D could derive from TRBD1 or TRBD2 (6 bases each). Germline-derived CDR1 and CDR2 are SGDLS and YYNGEE. There are 14 residues in the CDR3. V was cut by 4 bases and J by 4 bases, with 13 bases left in between. The chain's CDR3 is CASSIRGASDTQYF. As DNA, the CDR3 is TGTGCCAGCAGCATTAGGGGGGCCTCAGATACGCAGTATTTT.

This chain connects TRBV7-8 to TRBJ2-1, with TRBD2 identical over 9 bases. V shed 3 bases and J 7 bases; nucleotides not matched to a gene: 4. Germline V gene lookup returns CDR1 SGHVS and CDR2 FQNEAQ. CDR3 length equals 14 residues. The CDR3 DNA reads as TGTGCCAGCAGCTTTGGACTAGCGCCTAATGAGCAGTTCTTC. It codes for CASSFGLAPNEQFF.

This chain links TRBV19 with TRBJ1-4; D unclear. Germline-derived CDR1 and CDR2 are LNHDA and SQIVND (reference sequence). V was shortened by 5 bases and J by 8 bases, with 9 bases between the two germline ends. This CDR3 region has 12 residues. CDR3 nucleotides: TGTGCCAGTAGTCGACTTCAGGAAAAACTGTTTTTT. This sequence encodes CASSRLQEKLFF. Looking up the rest from reference TRBV19 and TRBJ1-4 gives the full variable domain: DGGITQSPKYLFRKEGQNVTLSCEQNLNHDAMYWYRQDPGQGLRLIYYSQIVNDFQKGDIAEGYSVSREKKESFPLTVTSAQKNPTAFYLCASSRLQEKLFFGSGTQLSVL.